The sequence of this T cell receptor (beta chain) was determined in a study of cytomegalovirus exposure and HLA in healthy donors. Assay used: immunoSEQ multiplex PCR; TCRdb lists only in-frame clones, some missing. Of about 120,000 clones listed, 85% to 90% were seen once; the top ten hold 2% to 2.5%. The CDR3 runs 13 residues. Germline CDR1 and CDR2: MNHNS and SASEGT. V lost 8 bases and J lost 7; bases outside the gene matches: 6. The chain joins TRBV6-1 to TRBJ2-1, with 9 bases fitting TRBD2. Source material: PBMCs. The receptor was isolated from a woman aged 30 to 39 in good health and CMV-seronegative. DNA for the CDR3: TGTGCCAGCGGGCGGGGGGGCAGTAATGAGCAGTTCTTC. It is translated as CASGRGGSNEQFF.